This is a list of T cell receptor beta chains from one sample in a study of graft-versus-host responses after intestinal transplantation. Using immunoSEQ multiplex PCR, the repertoire was profiled, and TCRdb retains in-frame clones only, with some absent. The table records 95,000 or so clones, 90% of them present only once. The specimen comprised PBMCs, sampled about 450 days after intestinal transplant. The origin of the receptors is a human patient who received an intestinal transplant, so some T cells may come from the graft donor. CDR3s include the opening cysteine and the closing phenylalanine or tryptophan. The order of the fields is J gene, V gene, D gene, clone size, CDR3 protein, CDR3 DNA. The D gene is left open where the match is weak. Only some rows state a clone size, as once, few, many or a class for expanded clones.

TRBJ1-1,TRBV11-2,-,-,CASSPNLNTEAFF,TGTGCCAGCAGCCCAAATTTGAACACTGAAGCTTTCTTT
TRBJ1-2,TRBV19,-,-,CASSNPAGAGGYTF,TGTGCCAGTAGTAACCCCGCAGGGGCTGGTGGCTACACCTTC
TRBJ2-7,TRBV5-1,TRBD1,-,CASSLGTGTGSYEQYF,TGCGCCAGCAGCTTGGGGACCGGGACAGGGTCCTACGAGCAGTACTTC
TRBJ2-2,TRBV5-1,-,-,CASSVRTAETGELFF,TGCGCCAGCAGCGTACGGACCGCGGAGACCGGGGAGCTGTTTTTT
TRBJ2-5,TRBV7-9,TRBD2,-,CASSSPAGSETQYF,TGTGCCAGCAGCTCCCCAGCGGGGTCAGAGACCCAGTACTTC
TRBJ2-4,TRBV4-2,-,-,CASSGGIGASDIQYF,TGTGCCAGCAGCGGCGGGATAGGGGCAAGCGACATTCAGTACTTC
TRBJ1-2,TRBV27,TRBD1,-,CASSLEGAHGYTF,TGTGCCAGCAGTTTAGAGGGGGCGCATGGCTACACCTTC
TRBJ1-2,TRBV7-9,-,-,CASSLSEDYGYTF,TGTGCCAGCAGCTTATCCGAGGACTATGGCTACACCTTC
TRBJ1-1,TRBV11-2,-,-,CASTSGLFVDTEAFF,TGTGCCAGCACCAGCGGACTTTTTGTGGACACTGAAGCTTTCTTT
TRBJ1-1,TRBV6-1,TRBD1,-,CASSEQTGFLGNTEAFF,TGTGCCAGCAGTGAACAGACAGGGTTTCTGGGGAACACTGAAGCTTTCTTT
TRBJ1-1,TRBV5-4,-,-,CASSFWHMNTEAFF,TGTGCCAGCAGCTTTTGGCATATGAACACTGAAGCTTTCTTT
TRBJ2-2,TRBV6-1,-,-,CASSQTRDTGELFF,TGTGCCAGCAGTCAAACCCGGGACACCGGGGAGCTGTTTTTT
TRBJ2-7,TRBV11-3,-,-,CASSSRGLSSYEQYF,TGTGCCAGCAGCTCGCGGGGTCTGAGCTCCTACGAGCAGTACTTC
TRBJ1-3,TRBV6-5,-,-,CASSLGAGNTIYF,TGTGCCAGCAGTTTGGGGGCTGGAAACACCATATATTTT
TRBJ2-1,TRBV6-1,-,-,CASLRTVYNEQFF,TGTGCCAGCCTCCGGACAGTATACAATGAGCAGTTCTTC
TRBJ1-2,TRBV6-6,-,-,CASSEGSWGYGYTF,TGTGCCAGCAGCGAGGGGTCGTGGGGCTATGGCTACACCTTC
TRBJ1-1,TRBV10-3,-,-,CASGPRGNTEAFF,TGTGCCAGTGGACCTCGGGGAAACACTGAAGCTTTCTTT
TRBJ2-7,TRBV5-6,-,-,CASSFRNYLEEEQYF,TGTGCCAGCAGCTTCCGCAACTACCTGGAAGAAGAGCAGTACTTC
TRBJ2-5,TRBV5-6,TRBD2,-,CASSLVGGGTQETQYF,TGTGCCAGCAGCTTGGTCGGGGGGGGCACACAAGAGACCCAGTACTTC
TRBJ1-1,TRBV5-1,TRBD1,once,CASSWGQMNTEAFF,TGCGCCAGCAGCTGGGGACAGATGAACACTGAAGCTTTCTTT
TRBJ1-1,TRBV14,-,-,CASSQPPGGAFF,TGTGCCAGCAGCCAACCACCGGGGGGGGCTTTCTTT
TRBJ2-5,TRBV5-1,TRBD1,-,CASSPKPRGLIETQYF,TGCGCCAGCAGCCCGAAACCGAGGGGGCTGATAGAGACCCAGTACTTC
TRBJ2-1,TRBV5-6,-,-,CASSFPGLSYNEQFF,TGTGCCAGCAGCTTTCCGGGACTCTCCTACAATGAGCAGTTCTTC